These 24 T cell receptor beta chains originate from one sample sequenced in a study of blood T cell repertoires in COVID-19. Clones were read by immunoSEQ multiplex PCR, and TCRdb kept only the in-frame ones, dropping some. Seen here are some 130,000 clones, about 83% observed once, and the top ten hold around a tenth. Input material: peripheral blood. The receptors here all came from a man between 40 and 49 years old with active or convalescent COVID-19.

The gene calls are TRBV19 and TRBJ1-3; D uncertain. Per the germline V gene, CDR1 is LNHDA and CDR2 is SQIVND (reference sequence). This CDR3 comprises 12 residues. Deletions cut 2 bases from V and 7 bases from J, with 6 bases between. The CDR3 loop reads CASSIIGNTIYF. In nucleotides, the CDR3 is TGTGCCAGTAGTATAATCGGGAACACCATATATTTT.

The chain employs TRBV21-1 and TRBJ1-1; the D call of TRBD1 is as the table states it, not checked on the DNA. TRBV21-1 is described as a pseudogene. The CDR3 has 14 amino acids. For the CDR3, the DNA is TGTGCCAGCAGCAAACGGACAGAGAACACTGAAGCTTTCTTT. Translation gives CASSKRTENTEAFF.

The chain joins TRBV7-6 to TRBJ2-2; possibly TRBD1 for D (6 bases). The CDR3 length is 16 residues. Germline V gene sequence: CDR1 SGHVS, CDR2 FNYEAQ. V lost 2 bases and J lost 4, with 14 bases in between. The CDR3 here is CASSLYAGASTGELFF. DNA of the CDR3: TGTGCCAGCAGCTTATATGCAGGGGCAAGCACCGGGGAGCTGTTTTTT.

V gene TRBV9 combines with J gene TRBJ1-3; D possibly corresponds to TRBD1 (6 bases). This CDR3 is built from 16 residues. Trimming shortened V by 3 bases and J by 0 bases, and 13 bases separated the two germline ends. Germline CDR1 and CDR2: SGDLS and YYNGEE. The CDR3 protein is CASSAKDSLSGNTIYF. CDR3 DNA sequence: TGTGCCAGCAGCGCAAAGGACAGCCTCTCTGGAAACACCATATATTTT.

The chain combines TRBV6-5 with TRBJ2-2, with 8 bases aligning to TRBD1. This CDR3 has 13 residues. Germline-derived CDR1 and CDR2 are MNHEY and SVGAGI. The trim removed 7 bases at V and 5 bases at J, leaving 3 bases unmatched. The CDR3 protein is CASTRQGTGELFF. The CDR3 DNA reads as TGTGCCAGCACTCGACAGGGGACCGGGGAGCTGTTTTTT.

The gene calls are TRBV12-3 or TRBV12-4 and TRBJ1-1; TRBD1 might be the D (5 bases). Trimming removed 7 bases from V and 8 bases from J, with 17 bases in between. The CDR3 runs to 13 residues. CDR3 in DNA: TGTGCCAGCACCCGGGGGGGGAGGTTAGAAGCTTTCTTT. Translating gives CASTRGGRLEAFF.

This chain joins TRBV19 and TRBJ2-1, with 7 positions matching TRBD1. Looked up from germline, CDR1 is LNHDA and CDR2 is SQIVND (reference sequence). The CDR3 extends over 15 amino acids. J lost 8 bases, V lost 5 bases, and 12 bases had no gene match. The CDR3 region has the DNA TGTGCCAGTAGTGATAGAGGGGGCTGGTACGATGAGCAGTTCTTC. Protein product: CASSDRGGWYDEQFF.

The chain couples TRBV12-5 to TRBJ1-5; the match to TRBD1 covers 7 bases. J lost 1 base, V lost 1 base, and 7 bases had no gene match. The CDR3 runs 17 residues. Germline V gene data show CDR1 as LGHNT and CDR2 as FRNRAP. The DNA of the CDR3 is TGTGCTAGTGGTTTGGGAGAGACGGGACAGAGCAATCAGCCCCAGCATTTT. Protein product: CASGLGETGQSNQPQHF.

This sequence joins TRBV9 and TRBJ2-7; D may be TRBD2 (6 bases). V dropped 0 bases and J dropped 3 bases, with 13 bases sitting between them. In germline, CDR1 is SGDLS, CDR2 YYNGEE. The CDR3 has 15 amino acids. CDR3 nucleotides: TGTGCCAGCAGCGTAGAAGGGGAGGTGGGCTACGAGCAGTACTTC. Encoded protein: CASSVEGEVGYEQYF.

The gene calls are TRBV18 and TRBJ2-1; 8 bases agree with TRBD1. In germline, CDR1 is KGHSH, CDR2 LQKENI. The CDR3 length is 16 residues. The V gene end was trimmed by 3 bases and the J gene end by 8 bases; junction bases not matched to a gene: 12. The CDR3, as DNA: TGTGCCAGCTCACCGCCGGGCAGGGGGCACAGCGATGAGCAGTTCTTC. Residues: CASSPPGRGHSDEQFF.

The gene calls are TRBV7-9 and TRBJ2-1, with 16 bases identical to TRBD2. The length of the CDR3 is 19 residues. The junction had 16 bases not matched to a gene; V was cut back by 6 bases and J by 8 bases. Germline CDR1 and CDR2: SEHNR and FQNEAQ (reference sequence). The CDR3 coding sequence is TGTGCCAGCAGTTCGGGACTAGCGGGGGGGCCAATTGGTTTCGATGAGCAGTTCTTC. It specifies CASSSGLAGGPIGFDEQFF.

This clone has a single count. The chain joins TRBV5-6 to TRBJ1-1; D is possibly TRBD1 (5 bases). V was trimmed by 4 bases and J by 4 bases, leaving 11 bases between them. The germline V gene encodes CDR1 SGHDT and CDR2 YYEEEE. The length of the CDR3 is 13 residues. CDR3 DNA sequence: TGTGCCAGCAGCCCAGGGATAGTCACTGAAGCTTTCTTT. Residues: CASSPGIVTEAFF.

V usage is TRBV19 and J usage is TRBJ2-2; the match to TRBD1 covers 7 bases. V dropped 6 bases and J dropped 0; count of bases not matched to a gene: 1. The CDR3 loop spans 14 amino acids. In germline, CDR1 is LNHDA, CDR2 SQIVND (reference sequence). The chain's CDR3 is CASRGQTNTGELFF. CDR3 DNA sequence: TGTGCCAGTAGGGGACAGACGAACACCGGGGAGCTGTTTTTT.

The genes are TRBV5-1 and TRBJ1-3; 11 nucleotides align to TRBD1. This CDR3 comprises 17 residues. Trimming at V came to 4 bases and at J to 0 bases, leaving 6 bases not matched to a gene. The germline V gene has CDR1 SGHRS and CDR2 YFSETQ. CDR3 DNA: TGCGCCAGCAGCACTGGACAGGGGGCCTTCTCTGGAAACACCATATATTTT. This encodes CASSTGQGAFSGNTIYF.

The chain is built from TRBV6-5 and TRBJ2-1; D remains unclear. The CDR3 totals 11 residues. Germline loops: CDR1 MNHEY, CDR2 SVGAGI. Deletions cut 6 bases from V and 4 bases from J, with 4 bases between. Here the CDR3 reads CASRTYNEQFF. Here the CDR3 DNA reads TGTGCCAGCAGAACTTACAATGAGCAGTTCTTC.

The rearrangement uses TRBV5-6 and TRBJ1-2, with TRBD1 as a possible D gene (5 bases). V was shortened by 2 bases and J by 7 bases, with 12 bases between the two germline ends. The CDR3 length is 13 residues. The germline V gene encodes CDR1 SGHDT and CDR2 YYEEEE. CDR3 in DNA: TGTGCCAGCAGCTTAGGCAGGGCCGCTGGCTACACCTTC. Residues: CASSLGRAAGYTF.

This chain links TRBV9 with TRBJ2-1; 12 nucleotides align to TRBD2. The CDR3 has 16 amino acids. With 2 bases clipped from V and 7 bases from J, the junction kept 7 bases outside the gene matches. CDR1 is SGDLS and CDR2 is YYNGEE in the germline V gene. In DNA form, the CDR3 reads TGTGCCAGCAGCGTTCTAGCGGGGGGGCTAAATAATGAGCAGTTCTTC. As protein: CASSVLAGGLNNEQFF. Complete variable domain (other parts from reference TRBV9 and TRBJ2-1): DSGVTQTPKHLITATGQRVTLRCSPRSGDLSVYWYQQSLDQGLQFLIQYYNGEERAKGNILERFSAQQFPDLHSELNLSSLELGDSALYFCASSVLAGGLNNEQFFGPGTRLTVL.

This clone was seen a few times. The chain has TRBV5-4 and TRBJ2-3, with TRBD2 matching over 12 bases. In germline, CDR1 is SGHNT, CDR2 YYREEE (reference sequence). V gave up 4 bases and J gave up 6 bases; unmatched junction bases: 6. This CDR3 is 15 amino acids long. CDR3 amino acids: CASSLLAGGPDTQYF. CDR3 nucleotide sequence: TGTGCCAGCAGCCTTCTAGCGGGGGGGCCGGATACGCAGTATTTT. The entire variable domain, with the rest obtained from reference TRBV5-4 and TRBJ2-3, is as follows: ETGVTQSPTHLIKTRGQQVTLRCSSQSGHNTVSWYQQALGQGPQFIFQYYREEENGRGNFPPRFSGLQFPNYSSELNVNALELDDSALYLCASSLLAGGPDTQYFGPGTRLTVL.

This clone was found once. The gene calls are TRBV29-1 and TRBJ1-1; 7 nucleotides match TRBD1. Per germline, CDR1 SQVTM and CDR2 ANQGSEA. J gave up 0 bases and V 8 bases, and 6 bases lay outside the gene matches. CDR3 length: 13 residues. Written as DNA, the CDR3 is TGCAGCTATTGGGACAGTATGAACACTGAAGCTTTCTTT. It encodes CSYWDSMNTEAFF.

This clone occurred once. The chain joins TRBV14 to TRBJ1-2; D is unresolved. Trimming removed 5 bases from V and 1 base from J, with 5 bases in between. Per the germline V gene, CDR1 is SGHDN and CDR2 is FVKESK. This CDR3 has 12 amino acids. DNA of the CDR3: TGTGCCAGCAGCGTAAATAACTATGGCTACACCTTC. It yields the protein CASSVNNYGYTF.

V is TRBV9 and J is TRBJ2-4, with unresolved D. The germline CDR1 and CDR2 sequences are SGDLS and YYNGEE. V lost 1 base and J lost 0, with 5 bases in between. This CDR3 comprises 14 residues. The CDR3 DNA reads TGTGCCAGCAGCGTACCCCTAGCCAAAAACATTCAGTACTTC. The encoded protein is CASSVPLAKNIQYF.

The rearrangement uses TRBV2 and TRBJ2-7; 7 bases map to TRBD1. Germline lookup yields CDR1 SNHLY and CDR2 FYNNEI. The J segment lost 3 bases and the V segment lost 9 bases, leaving 17 bases of the junction unmatched. This CDR3 comprises 16 residues. In DNA, the CDR3 is TGTGCCAGATACCGGGACAGCCAATTGTATAACTACGAGCAGTACTTC. Translation: CARYRDSQLYNYEQYF.

This chain joins TRBV12-3 or TRBV12-4 and TRBJ1-5; maybe TRBD1 (5 bases). CDR3 length equals 11 residues. Trimming removed 8 bases from V and 7 bases from J, with 9 bases in between. The CDR3 sequence: CASGGDQPQHF. CDR3 in DNA: TGTGCCAGCGGCGGGGACCAGCCCCAGCATTTT.

In its sample, this clone was seen a few times. The CDR3 is CASSSYRDSNYGYTF. The CDR3 DNA is TGTGCCAGCAGCAGCTACCGGGACAGCAACTATGGCTACACCTTC. V gene TRBV11-2 combines with J gene TRBJ1-2; 7 bases are shared with TRBD1. Germline loops: CDR1 SGHAT, CDR2 FQNNGV. V shed 5 bases and J 2 bases; nucleotides not matched to a gene: 8. There are 15 residues in the CDR3.